This T cell receptor (beta chain) was sequenced in a study of blood T cells in healthy people across ages (dated by TCRdb to between 2015 and 2017). About the study as a whole: In model experiments, roughly one uniquely barcoded TCR beta cDNA molecule per two T cells was captured by template switching. Age-related changes in TCR beta repertoire diversity were measured in the study by deep sequencing normalized with unique cDNA molecular identifiers. The donors were divided into four age groups: young (average roughly 15 years), middle-aged (approximately 41), aged (about 62) and long-lived (about 90). To avoid experimental bias, donors of different ages were distributed randomly across sequencing lanes. For two donors (one aged 18 to 30 and one aged 80 or older), the study analyzed two additional independent replicas of 1 million unique cDNA reads from the same blood draw. General conclusions and limits of the study: Bulk unsorted PBMC profiling prevented conclusive comparison of naive and antigen-experienced compartments. There was a strong correlation between observed TCR beta diversity and the percentage of naive T cells measured by flow cytometry. As age increased, observed TCR beta diversity per million T cells dropped in a roughly linear way, and a significant reduction was already evident by age 40. Total diversity estimates from one million sequenced T cells were considered lower bounds and underestimates. Because the CMV infection status of the donors was unknown, age-related changes in expanded clonotypes may potentially have been confounded. Compared with the aged group, the long-lived group had more naive CD4+ T cells, fewer expanded clones and increased TCR diversity, suggesting age selection.

The roughly 39 donors, aged about 6 to 95 years, were systemically healthy Caucasian individuals from Russia. Around 10 milliliters of peripheral blood were collected from each donor into EDTA-treated Vacutainer tubes. PBMCs were isolated by Ficoll-Paque density-gradient centrifugation, with at least 6 million obtained per sample. Total RNA, at least 5.5 micrograms per sample, was extracted from PBMCs with Trizol reagent. Naive CD45RAhigh/CD27high T cell percentages were measured by flow cytometry on a PBMC aliquot from every donor. In the case of this clonotype: Its antigen is unknown. No quality values exist for individual bases; no much larger clone is one base distant.

From cysteine to phenylalanine, the CDR3 is 16 amino acids long. Only CDR3 DNA is held: 48 bases, read in frame from base 1. Libraries were prepared through 5' RACE. Sequenced on an Illumina HiSeq 2500. A second roughly 7 to 12 cycle PCR used a sample-barcoded 5' primer and a J-beta primer mix. A unique molecular identifier was introduced onto each TCR beta cDNA molecule by a template-switch 5' adaptor carrying 12 random nucleotides. Each sample yielded at least 3 million CDR3-containing paired-end reads. First-strand cDNA synthesis was performed from all RNA using the Mint cDNA synthesis kit, with priming by a TRBC-specific oligonucleotide. Following uracil-DNA glycosylase treatment, a first 18-cycle PCR with universal primers M1SS and BC2_uni_R was performed on all cDNA. The paper's data handling went like this. Each sample was normalized by randomly selecting 1 million high-quality reads, each carrying a distinct molecular identifier. Instead of being binned into consensus sequences, reads with shared molecular identifiers were discarded. CDR3 identification, clonotype clustering and error correction used MiTCR with a Q25 quality threshold and the strictest error-elimination algorithm. A nonparametric unseen species model with Euler transformation was used to estimate lower-bound total TCR beta diversity. The public sequencing data were trimmed at Q25 with fastp and processed into clonotypes with MiXCR by TCRdb, which kept only in-frame beta chains. Rows matching on CDR3 protein sequence are summarized as one entry with the most common DNA and genes. The authors' filters were not applied to this entry. The sample records roughly 800,000 distinct CDR3 sequences, roughly 34% of which are singletons. The ten largest clones add up to over 10% of the sample.

The specimen sequenced was blood. The sequence was obtained from a man aged 18 to 30 in good health. The V gene is TRBV21-1 and the J gene is TRBJ2-5; no DNA check was done on the table's D call, TRBD1. TRBV21-1 represents a pseudogene. Here the CDR3 is given as CASSKGDRRYQETQYF. In nucleotides, the sequence is TGTGCCAGCAGCAAGGGAGACAGGCGGTACCAAGAGACCCAGTACTTC.